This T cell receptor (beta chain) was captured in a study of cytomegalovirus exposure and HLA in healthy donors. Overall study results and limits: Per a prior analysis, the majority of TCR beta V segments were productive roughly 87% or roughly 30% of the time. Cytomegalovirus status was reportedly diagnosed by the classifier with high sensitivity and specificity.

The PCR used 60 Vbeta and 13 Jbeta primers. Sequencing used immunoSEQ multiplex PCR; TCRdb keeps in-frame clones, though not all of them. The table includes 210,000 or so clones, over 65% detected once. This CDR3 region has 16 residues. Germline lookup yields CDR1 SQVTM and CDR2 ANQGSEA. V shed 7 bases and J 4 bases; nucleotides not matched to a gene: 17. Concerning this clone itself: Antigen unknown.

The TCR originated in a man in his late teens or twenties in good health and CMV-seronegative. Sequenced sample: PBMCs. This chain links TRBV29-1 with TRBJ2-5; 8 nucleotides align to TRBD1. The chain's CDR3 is CSGAGQAAASGETQYF. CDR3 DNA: TGCAGCGGCGCGGGACAGGCGGCCGCTTCGGGAGAGACCCAGTACTTC.